The 2 T cell receptor beta chains reported below all come from one sample, sequenced in a study of blood T cell repertoires in COVID-19. Using immunoSEQ multiplex PCR, the repertoire was profiled, and TCRdb retains in-frame clones only, with some absent. The sample yields some 190,000 clones, about 80% seen once. The sample consisted of peripheral blood. The receptors derive from a man aged 55 to 69 with acute or convalescent COVID-19.

This chain joins TRBV24-1 and TRBJ2-2; 8 nucleotides line up with TRBD2. CDR3 length equals 15 residues. After removal of 1 base from V and 4 bases from J, the junction contained 1 base not matched to a gene. Germline CDR1 KGHDR, CDR2 SFDVKD. As DNA, the CDR3 is TGTGCCACCAGTGATTTCGGGACTAGCACCGGGGAGCTGTTTTTT. Its translation: CATSDFGTSTGELFF.

This clone was counted between two and nine times. The chain carries TRBV23-1 and TRBJ1-5, with D possibly matching TRBD1 (6 bases). TRBV23-1 is flagged as an ORF with uncertain function. The V and J ends lost 8 bases and 4 bases respectively, with 15 bases between them. CDR3 length: 14 amino acids. In nucleotides, the CDR3 is TGCGCCAGCGGTGGGGGCGTAAAAAATCAGCCCCAGCATTTT. The encoded protein is CASGGGVKNQPQHF.